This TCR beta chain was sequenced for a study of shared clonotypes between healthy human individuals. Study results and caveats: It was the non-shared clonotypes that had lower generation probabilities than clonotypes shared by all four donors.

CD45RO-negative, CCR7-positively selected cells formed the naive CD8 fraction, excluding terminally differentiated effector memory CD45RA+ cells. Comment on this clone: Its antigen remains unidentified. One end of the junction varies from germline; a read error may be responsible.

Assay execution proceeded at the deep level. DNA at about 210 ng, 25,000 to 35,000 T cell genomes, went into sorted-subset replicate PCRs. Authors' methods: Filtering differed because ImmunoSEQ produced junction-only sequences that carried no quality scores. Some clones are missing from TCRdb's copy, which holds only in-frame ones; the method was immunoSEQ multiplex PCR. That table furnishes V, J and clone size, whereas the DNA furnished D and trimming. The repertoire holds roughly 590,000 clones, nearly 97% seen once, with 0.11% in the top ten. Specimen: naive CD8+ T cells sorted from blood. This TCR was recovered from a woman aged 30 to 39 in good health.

CDR3 DNA: TGTGCCAGCAGTTTAGCGGGGGAATTCCAAGAGACCCAGTACTTC. It specifies CASSLAGEFQETQYF. The chain employs TRBV7-9 and TRBJ2-5; TRBD2 matches 9 bases. The CDR3 is made up of 15 amino acids. The germline V gene has CDR1 SEHNR and CDR2 FQNEAQ (reference sequence).